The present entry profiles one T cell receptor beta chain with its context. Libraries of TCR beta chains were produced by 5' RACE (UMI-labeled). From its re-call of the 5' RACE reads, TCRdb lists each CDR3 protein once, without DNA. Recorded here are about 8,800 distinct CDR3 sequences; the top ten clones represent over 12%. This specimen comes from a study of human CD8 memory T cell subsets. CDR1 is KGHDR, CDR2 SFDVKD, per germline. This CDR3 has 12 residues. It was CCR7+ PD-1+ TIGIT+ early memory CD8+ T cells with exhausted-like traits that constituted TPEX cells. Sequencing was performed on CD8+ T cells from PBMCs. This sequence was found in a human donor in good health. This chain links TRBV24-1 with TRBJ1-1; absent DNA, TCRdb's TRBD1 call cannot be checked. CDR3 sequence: CATSEARGVAFF.